This TCR beta chain was recovered during a study of OX40 agonist ivuxolimab in advanced cancers. Whole-study results and caveats: At 0.1-3.0 mg/kg, partial responders had clonal expansion among the lowest observed.

The method was immunoSEQ multiplex PCR; TCRdb's version includes in-frame clones alone and lacks a portion of them. Of under 90,000 clones listed, approximately 92% are singletons. This CDR3 is 14 amino acids long. V lost 6 bases to trimming and J lost 4 bases; unmatched junction nucleotides: 7. The germline gives CDR1 MDHEN, CDR2 SYDVKM. A note on this clone: Its antigen is currently unknown.

This sequence joins TRBV28 and TRBJ2-7; TRBD1 matches 9 bases. Sequenced material: CD4+ or CD8+ T cells sorted from blood, taken in a trial of the OX40 agonist ivuxolimab. The sequence came from an adult with an advanced solid tumor such as melanoma, head and neck, liver or kidney cancer. DNA for the CDR3: TGTGCCAGCAGAGAACAGGGGGCGGAGTACGAGCAGTACTTC. It codes for CASREQGAEYEQYF.